This is a list of T cell receptor beta chains from one sample in a study of beta chain features in type 1 diabetes. Profiled with immunoSEQ multiplex PCR; TCRdb holds only in-frame clones, not every one. Among about 260,000 clones listed, approximately 25% were seen once. Source material: naive CD4+ T cells from blood. The receptors were gathered from a woman aged 25 to 39 with type 1 diabetes. CDR3s include the opening cysteine and the closing phenylalanine or tryptophan. The D gene is left open where the match is weak. A row's size may be missing; if present it is once, few, many or a size class.

v_gene	j_gene	abundance	d_gene	CDR3aa	CDR3nt
TRBV1	TRBJ2-7	few	NA	CTSSQDYGCPTDYEQYF	NA
TRBV7-3	TRBJ2-1	NA	TRBD2	CASSLTPLAGPNEQFF	TGTGCCAGCAGCTTAACGCCCCTAGCGGGCCCCAATGAGCAGTTCTTC
TRBV7-6	TRBJ2-5	NA	NA	CASSLGRETQYF	TGTGCCAGCAGCTTAGGCCGGGAGACCCAGTACTTC
TRBV19	TRBJ1-5	few	NA	CASSIRTSGSNQPQHF	TGTGCCAGTAGTATTCGGACTTCCGGGAGCAATCAGCCCCAGCATTTT
TRBV29-1	TRBJ2-5	few	NA	CSVEGQVMTQYF	TGCAGCGTTGAAGGACAGGTTATGACCCAGTACTTC
TRBV7-9	TRBJ2-2	NA	TRBD2	CASNPTWTSGTGHTGELFF	TGTGCCAGCAACCCAACTTGGACTAGCGGGACTGGGCACACCGGGGAGCTGTTTTTT
TRBV30	TRBJ2-5	NA	NA	CAWSLGGAETQYF	TGTGCCTGGAGTTTAGGAGGGGCGGAGACCCAGTACTTC
TRBV28	TRBJ2-2	few	NA	CASSSGDGELFF	TGTGCCAGCAGTTCGGGAGACGGGGAGCTGTTTTTT
TRBV19	TRBJ2-2	NA	NA	CASSFRRGREPTGELFF	TGTGCCAGTAGTTTCCGGCGGGGGCGGGAGCCCACCGGGGAGCTGTTTTTT
TRBV30	TRBJ1-5	NA	NA	CAWSRQGRQPQHF	TGTGCCTGGAGTCGGCAGGGCCGCCAGCCCCAGCATTTT
TRBV6-5	TRBJ1-2	NA	TRBD1	CASSLRQGEYGYTF	TGTGCCAGCAGTCTTCGACAGGGGGAATATGGCTACACCTTC
TRBV30	TRBJ1-5	NA	TRBD1	CAWDRGGNQPQHF	TGTGCCTGGGACAGGGGGGGCAATCAGCCCCAGCATTTT
TRBV30	TRBJ2-5	NA	NA	CAWSVEGAETQYF	TGTGCCTGGAGTGTAGAGGGTGCAGAGACCCAGTACTTC
TRBV19	TRBJ2-4	few	NA	CASVGLAKNIQYF	TGTGCCAGCGTCGGGTTAGCCAAAAACATTCAGTACTTC
TRBV9	TRBJ2-2	NA	NA	CASSWPGANTGELFF	TGTGCCAGCAGCTGGCCGGGAGCGAACACCGGGGAGCTGTTTTTT
TRBV10-3	TRBJ2-3	few	TRBD2	CASGLAGTTDTQYF	TGTGCCAGTGGACTAGCGGGGACCACAGATACGCAGTATTTT
TRBV7-3	TRBJ2-2	NA	NA	CASSRTVNTGELFF	TGTGCCAGCAGCCGGACAGTAAACACCGGGGAGCTGTTTTTT
TRBV30	TRBJ1-5	few	TRBD1	CAWSPTGGSQPQHF	TGTGCCTGGAGTCCAACAGGGGGTAGTCAGCCCCAGCATTTT
TRBV4-2	TRBJ2-1	NA	TRBD2	CASSQVVLAGSSYNEQFF	TGTGCCAGCAGCCAAGTAGTACTAGCGGGGAGCTCCTACAATGAGCAGTTCTTC
TRBV2	TRBJ2-1	few	NA	CASHGSRSYNEQFF	TGTGCCAGCCACGGGAGTCGGTCCTACAATGAGCAGTTCTTC
TRBV6-6	TRBJ2-5	few	NA	CASSQQETQYF	TGTGCCAGCAGTCAACAAGAGACCCAGTACTTC
TRBV7-9	TRBJ2-2	NA	TRBD2	CASSPLAGAWTGELFF	TGTGCCAGCAGCCCACTAGCGGGAGCGTGGACCGGGGAGCTGTTTTTT
TRBV4-2	TRBJ2-2	few	TRBD2	CASSIHGTSGTGELFF	TGTGCCAGCAGTATTCACGGGACTAGCGGGACCGGGGAGCTGTTTTTT
TRBV30	TRBJ2-5	few	NA	CAWSVGGSGTQYF	TGTGCCTGGAGTGTAGGGGGTTCGGGGACCCAGTACTTC
TRBV7-3	TRBJ2-2	few	NA	CASSLQQGNTGELFF	TGTGCCAGCAGCTTACAACAGGGGAACACCGGGGAGCTGTTTTTT
TRBV5-1	TRBJ2-1	NA	NA	CASSSSGSTYNEQFF	TGCGCCAGCTCCTCAAGCGGTTCGACCTACAATGAGCAGTTCTTC
TRBV30	TRBJ2-1	NA	NA	CAWSPRDEQFF	TGTGCCTGGAGTCCCAGGGATGAGCAGTTCTTC
TRBV7-9	TRBJ1-5	few	TRBD1	CASSLGTGLALSNQPQHF	TGTGCCAGCAGCCTAGGGACAGGGCTCGCCCTTAGCAATCAGCCCCAGCATTTT
TRBV6-5	TRBJ2-7	NA	TRBD2	CASRREGPYEQYF	TGTGCCAGCCGGAGGGAGGGCCCCTACGAGCAGTACTTC
TRBV7-9	TRBJ2-2	NA	NA	CASSWGLYTGELFF	TGTGCCAGCAGCTGGGGACTTTACACCGGGGAGCTGTTTTTT
TRBV28	TRBJ1-2	NA	NA	CASSTSRGGDYGYTF	TGTGCCAGCAGTACTTCTAGGGGGGGTGACTATGGCTACACCTTC
TRBV27	TRBJ2-2	NA	TRBD2	CASKTRGVTSHTGELFF	TGTGCCAGCAAAACGCGGGGGGTGACTAGTCACACCGGGGAGCTGTTTTTT
TRBV28	TRBJ2-5	few	TRBD1	CASSLRTGVMGTQYF	TGTGCCAGCAGTTTACGGACAGGGGTTATGGGGACCCAGTACTTC
TRBV25-1	TRBJ1-1	few	NA	CASSAEGLNTEAFF	TGTGCCAGCAGTGCAGAGGGCCTGAACACTGAAGCTTTCTTT
TRBV28	TRBJ1-2	NA	NA	CASSKGHRYTF	TGTGCCAGCAGCAAGGGACATCGCTACACCTTC
TRBV28	TRBJ1-2	NA	NA	CASSLEAYGYTF	TGTGCCAGCAGTTTGGAGGCCTATGGCTACACCTTC
TRBV2	TRBJ1-5	NA	NA	CASSVEPLQPQHF	TGTGCCAGCAGTGTAGAGCCCCTCCAGCCCCAGCATTTT
TRBV28	TRBJ2-7	NA	TRBD1	CASEGQTSYEQYF	TGTGCCAGCGAGGGACAGACCTCCTACGAGCAGTACTTC
TRBV5-4	TRBJ2-7	NA	TRBD1	CASSSPGQPYEQYF	TGTGCCAGCAGCTCCCCGGGACAGCCTTACGAGCAGTACTTC
TRBV7-9	TRBJ2-1	NA	TRBD2	CASSSRGSSYNEQFF	TGTGCCAGCAGCTCTCGCGGGAGTTCCTACAATGAGCAGTTCTTC
TRBV30	TRBJ2-7	few	NA	CACTGPVDYEQYF	TGTGCCTGTACAGGGCCGGTGGACTACGAGCAGTACTTC
TRBV30	TRBJ1-5	few	TRBD1	CAWSTGTGGFQPQHF	TGTGCCTGGAGCACCGGGACAGGGGGCTTTCAGCCCCAGCATTTT
TRBV5-1	TRBJ2-7	NA	NA	CASSSYRPGPYEQYF	TGCGCCAGCAGCTCCTACCGACCAGGGCCCTACGAGCAGTACTTC
TRBV19	TRBJ2-3	NA	TRBD2	CASSLGGLADTDTQYF	TGTGCCAGTAGTCTTGGGGGACTAGCGGACACAGATACGCAGTATTTT
TRBV29-1	TRBJ2-7	NA	NA	CSVEDPPVYEQYF	TGCAGCGTTGAAGATCCCCCCGTCTACGAGCAGTACTTC
TRBV28	TRBJ2-3	NA	NA	CASTKQETDTQYF	TGTGCCAGCACAAAACAGGAGACAGATACGCAGTATTTT
TRBV29-1	TRBJ2-1	NA	NA	CSVEVGTAYAYNEQFF	TGCAGCGTTGAAGTCGGGACTGCCTATGCCTACAATGAGCAGTTCTTC